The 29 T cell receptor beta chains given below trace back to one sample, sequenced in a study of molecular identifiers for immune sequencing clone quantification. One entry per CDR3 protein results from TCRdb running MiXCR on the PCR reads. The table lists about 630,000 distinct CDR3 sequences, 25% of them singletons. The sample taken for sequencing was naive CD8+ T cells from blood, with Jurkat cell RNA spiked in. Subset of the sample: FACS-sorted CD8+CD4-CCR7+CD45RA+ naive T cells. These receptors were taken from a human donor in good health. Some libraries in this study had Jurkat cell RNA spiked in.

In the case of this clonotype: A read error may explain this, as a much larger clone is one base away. For the CDR3, the DNA is TGCGCCAGCAGCTTCGGACAGGGCGGGCTCGAGCAGTACTTC. Protein: CASSFGQGGLEQYF. The genes are TRBV5-1 and TRBJ2-7; 8 positions agree with TRBD1. The CDR3 is 14 amino acids. The J segment lost 6 bases and the V segment lost 2 bases, leaving 7 bases of the junction unmatched. Germline V CDR1 and CDR2: SGHRS, YFSETQ.

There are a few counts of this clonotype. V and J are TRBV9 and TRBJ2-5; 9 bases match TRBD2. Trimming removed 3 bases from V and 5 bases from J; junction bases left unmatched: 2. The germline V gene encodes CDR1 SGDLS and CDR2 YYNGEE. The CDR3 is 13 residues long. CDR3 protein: CASSGTSDETQYF. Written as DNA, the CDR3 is TGTGCCAGCAGCGGGACTAGCGATGAGACCCAGTACTTC.

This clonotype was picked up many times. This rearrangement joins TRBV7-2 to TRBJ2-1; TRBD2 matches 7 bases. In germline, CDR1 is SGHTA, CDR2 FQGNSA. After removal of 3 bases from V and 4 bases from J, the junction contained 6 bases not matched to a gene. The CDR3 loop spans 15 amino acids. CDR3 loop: CASSFSGVKYNEQFF. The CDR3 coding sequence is TGTGCCAGCAGCTTCAGCGGGGTAAAGTACAATGAGCAGTTCTTC.

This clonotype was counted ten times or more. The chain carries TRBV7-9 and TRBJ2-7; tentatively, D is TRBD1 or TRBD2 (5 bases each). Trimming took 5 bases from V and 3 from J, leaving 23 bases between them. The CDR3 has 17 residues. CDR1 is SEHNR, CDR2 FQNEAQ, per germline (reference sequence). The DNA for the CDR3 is TGTGCCAGCAGCCCCGCGGACGCAGGGACGGATTTCTACGAGCAGTACTTC. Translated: CASSPADAGTDFYEQYF.

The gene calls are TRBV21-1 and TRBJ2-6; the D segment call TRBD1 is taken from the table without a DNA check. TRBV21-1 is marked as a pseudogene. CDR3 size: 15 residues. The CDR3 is CASSGGFAGANVLTF. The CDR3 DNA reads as TGTGCCAGCAGCGGGGGATTCGCTGGGGCCAACGTCCTGACTTTC.

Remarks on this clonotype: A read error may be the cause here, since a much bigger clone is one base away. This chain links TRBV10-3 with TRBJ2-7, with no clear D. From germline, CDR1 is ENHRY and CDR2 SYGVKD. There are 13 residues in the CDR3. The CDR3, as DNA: TGTGCCATCGGTGAGTTCCCCGGTTACGAGCAGTACTTC. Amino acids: CAIGEFPGYEQYF.

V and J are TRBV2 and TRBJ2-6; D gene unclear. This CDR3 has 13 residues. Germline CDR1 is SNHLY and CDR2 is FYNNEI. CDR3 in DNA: TGTGCAGGCGCGGAGACTGGGGCCAACGTCCTGACTTTC. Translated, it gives CAGAETGANVLTF. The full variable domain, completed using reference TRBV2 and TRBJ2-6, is EPEVTQTPSHQVTQMGQEVILRCVPISNHLYFYWYRQILGQKVEFLVSFYNNEISEKSEIFDDQFSVERPDGSNFTLKIRSTKLEDSAMYFCAGAETGANVLTFGAGSRLTVL.

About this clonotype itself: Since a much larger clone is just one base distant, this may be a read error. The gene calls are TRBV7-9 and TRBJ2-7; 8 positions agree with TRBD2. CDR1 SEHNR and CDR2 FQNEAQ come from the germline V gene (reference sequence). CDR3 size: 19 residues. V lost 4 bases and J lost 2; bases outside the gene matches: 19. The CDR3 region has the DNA TGTGCCAGCAGCTCCCCTCCCGGGGGGGGATCCCGGCCTCCCTACGAGCAGTACTTC. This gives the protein CASSSPPGGGSRPPYEQYF.

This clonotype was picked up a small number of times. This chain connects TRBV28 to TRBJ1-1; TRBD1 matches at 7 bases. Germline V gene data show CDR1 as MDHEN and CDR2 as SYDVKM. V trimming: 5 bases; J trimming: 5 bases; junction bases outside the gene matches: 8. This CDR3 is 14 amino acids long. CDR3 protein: CASSKSTGWTEAFF. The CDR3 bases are TGTGCCAGCAGTAAATCGACAGGGTGGACTGAAGCTTTCTTT.

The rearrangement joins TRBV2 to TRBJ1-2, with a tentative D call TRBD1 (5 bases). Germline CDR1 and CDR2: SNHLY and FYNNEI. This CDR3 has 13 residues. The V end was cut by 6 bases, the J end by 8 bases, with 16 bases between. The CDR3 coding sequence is TGTGCCAGCAGCGGGGCGGACTCTAAGGGCTACACCTTC. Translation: CASSGADSKGYTF.

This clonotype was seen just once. Here the CDR3 reads CAWRLGWGQFF. The CDR3 DNA sequence: TGTGCCTGGAGACTGGGATGGGGGCAGTTCTTC. The gene calls are TRBV30 and TRBJ2-1; D not resolved. Germline CDR1 GTSNPN, CDR2 SVGIG (reference sequence). The CDR3 is 11 amino acids. Trimming stripped 3 bases from V and 12 bases from J, with 12 bases between.

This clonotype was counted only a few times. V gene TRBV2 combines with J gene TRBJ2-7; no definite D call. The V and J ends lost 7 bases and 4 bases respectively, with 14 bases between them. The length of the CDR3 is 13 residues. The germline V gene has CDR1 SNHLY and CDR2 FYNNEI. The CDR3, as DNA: TGTGCCAGCACTGGTGGTCCTGAGTACGAGCAGTACTTC. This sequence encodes CASTGGPEYEQYF.

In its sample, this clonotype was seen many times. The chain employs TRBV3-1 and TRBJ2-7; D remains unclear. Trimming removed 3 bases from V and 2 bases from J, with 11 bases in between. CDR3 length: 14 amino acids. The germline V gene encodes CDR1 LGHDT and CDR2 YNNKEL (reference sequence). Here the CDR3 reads CASSHGGLAYEQYF. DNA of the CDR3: TGTGCCAGCAGCCATGGTGGGTTGGCCTACGAGCAGTACTTC.

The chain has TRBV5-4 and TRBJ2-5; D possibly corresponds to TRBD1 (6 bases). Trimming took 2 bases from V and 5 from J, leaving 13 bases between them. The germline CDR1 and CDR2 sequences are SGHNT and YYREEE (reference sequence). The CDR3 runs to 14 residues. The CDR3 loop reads CASSFRGNRETQYF. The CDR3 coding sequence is TGTGCCAGCAGCTTTAGGGGGAACAGGGAGACCCAGTACTTC.

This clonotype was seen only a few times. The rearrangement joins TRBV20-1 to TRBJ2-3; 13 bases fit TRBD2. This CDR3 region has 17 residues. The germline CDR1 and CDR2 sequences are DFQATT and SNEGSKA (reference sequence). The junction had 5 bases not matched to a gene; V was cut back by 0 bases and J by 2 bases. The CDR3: CSARDLGLAGLTDTQYF. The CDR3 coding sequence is TGCAGTGCTAGAGATTTGGGACTAGCGGGGCTCACAGATACGCAGTATTTT.

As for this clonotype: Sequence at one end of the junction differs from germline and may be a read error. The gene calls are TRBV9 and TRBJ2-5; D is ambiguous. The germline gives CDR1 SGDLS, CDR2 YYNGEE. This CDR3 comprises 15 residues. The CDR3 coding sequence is TGTGCCAGCAGTTTAGGTCCGCGGCCCCAAGGGACCCAGTACTTC. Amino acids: CASSLGPRPQGTQYF. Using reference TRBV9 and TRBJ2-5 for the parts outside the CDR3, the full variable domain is DSGVTQTPKHLITATGQRVTLRCSPRSGDLSVYWYQQSLDQGLQFLIQYYNGEERAKGNILERFSAQQFPDLHSELNLSSLELGDSALYFCASSLGPRPQGTQYFGPGTRLLVL.

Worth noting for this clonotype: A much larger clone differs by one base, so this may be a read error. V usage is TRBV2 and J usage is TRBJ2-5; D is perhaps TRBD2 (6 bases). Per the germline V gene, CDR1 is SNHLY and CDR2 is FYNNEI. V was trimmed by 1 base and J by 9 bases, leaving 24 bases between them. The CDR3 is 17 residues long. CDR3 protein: CASSEGSTGTLTEAQYF. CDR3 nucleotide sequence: TGTGCCAGCAGTGAAGGTTCCACCGGGACTCTTACGGAGGCCCAGTACTTC.

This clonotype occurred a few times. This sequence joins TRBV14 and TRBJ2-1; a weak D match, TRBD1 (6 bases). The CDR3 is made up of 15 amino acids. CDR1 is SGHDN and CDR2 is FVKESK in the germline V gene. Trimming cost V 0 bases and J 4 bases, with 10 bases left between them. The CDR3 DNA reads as TGTGCCAGCAGCCAAGAGGACAGACCTTACAATGAGCAGTTCTTC. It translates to CASSQEDRPYNEQFF.

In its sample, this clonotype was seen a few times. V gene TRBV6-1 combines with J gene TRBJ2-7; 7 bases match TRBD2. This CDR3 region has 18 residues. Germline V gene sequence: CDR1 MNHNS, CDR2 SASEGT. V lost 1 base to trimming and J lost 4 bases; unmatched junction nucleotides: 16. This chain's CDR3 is CASSEVDWRARGGYEQYF. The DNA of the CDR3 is TGTGCCAGCAGTGAAGTTGATTGGCGGGCTCGGGGAGGGTACGAGCAGTACTTC.

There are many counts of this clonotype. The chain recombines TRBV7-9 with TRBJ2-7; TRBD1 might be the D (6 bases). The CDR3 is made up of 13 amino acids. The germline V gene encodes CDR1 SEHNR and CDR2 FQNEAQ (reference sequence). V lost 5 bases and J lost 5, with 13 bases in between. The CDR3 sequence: CASSPQGLHEQYF. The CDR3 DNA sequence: TGTGCCAGCAGCCCACAGGGTCTCCACGAGCAGTACTTC.

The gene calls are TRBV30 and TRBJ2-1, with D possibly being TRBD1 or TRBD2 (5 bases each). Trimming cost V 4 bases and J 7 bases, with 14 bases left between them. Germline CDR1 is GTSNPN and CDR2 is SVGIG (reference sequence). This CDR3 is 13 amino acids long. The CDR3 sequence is CAWKGRGFNEQFF. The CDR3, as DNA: TGTGCCTGGAAGGGTCGGGGCTTTAATGAGCAGTTCTTC.

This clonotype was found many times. The DNA for the CDR3 is TGTGCCAGCAGCGGGGGGCTGTCTTGGTCCAATGAGCAGTTCTTC. Its translation is CASSGGLSWSNEQFF. The rearrangement links TRBV7-9 to TRBJ2-1; the D gene could be TRBD1 or TRBD2 (6 bases each). CDR3 length equals 15 residues. V lost 5 bases, J lost 6 bases, and 17 bases lay in between. The germline CDR1 and CDR2 sequences are SEHNR and FQNEAQ (reference sequence).

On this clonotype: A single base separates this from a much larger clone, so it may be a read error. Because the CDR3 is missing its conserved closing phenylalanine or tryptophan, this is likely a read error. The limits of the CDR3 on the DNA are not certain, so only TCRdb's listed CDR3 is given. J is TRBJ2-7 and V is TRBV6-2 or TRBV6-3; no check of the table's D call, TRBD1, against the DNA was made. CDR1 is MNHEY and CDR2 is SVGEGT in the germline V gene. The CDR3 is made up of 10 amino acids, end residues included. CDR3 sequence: CASSSGHWYI.

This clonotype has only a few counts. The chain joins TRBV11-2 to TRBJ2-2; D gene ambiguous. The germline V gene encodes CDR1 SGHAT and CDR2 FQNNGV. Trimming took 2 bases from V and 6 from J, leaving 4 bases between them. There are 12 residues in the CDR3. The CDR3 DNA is TGTGCCAGCAGCTTAAAGCCCGGGGAGCTGTTTTTT. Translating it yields CASSLKPGELFF.

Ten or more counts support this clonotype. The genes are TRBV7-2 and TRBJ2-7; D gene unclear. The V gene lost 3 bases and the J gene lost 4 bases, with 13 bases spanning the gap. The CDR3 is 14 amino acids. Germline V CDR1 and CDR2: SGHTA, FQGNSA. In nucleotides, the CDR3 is TGTGCCAGCAGCTTCGGTCTGCGTGAGTACGAGCAGTACTTC. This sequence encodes CASSFGLREYEQYF.

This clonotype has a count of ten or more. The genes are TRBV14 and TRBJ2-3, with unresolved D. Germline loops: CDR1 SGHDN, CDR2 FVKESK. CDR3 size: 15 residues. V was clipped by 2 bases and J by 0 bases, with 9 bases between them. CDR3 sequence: CASSQLGRSTDTQYF. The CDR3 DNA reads TGTGCCAGCAGCCAACTAGGAAGAAGCACAGATACGCAGTATTTT.

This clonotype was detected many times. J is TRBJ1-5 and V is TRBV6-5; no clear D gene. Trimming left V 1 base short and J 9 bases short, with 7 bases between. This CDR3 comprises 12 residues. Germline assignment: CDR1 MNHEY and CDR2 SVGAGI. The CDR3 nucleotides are TGTGCCAGCAGTTACTTTGGAGGGCCCCAGCATTTT. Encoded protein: CASSYFGGPQHF.

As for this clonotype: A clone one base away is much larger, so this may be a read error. Written as DNA, the CDR3 is TGTGCCAGCAGCCCAGAGGGGACTAGCGGGGGCCCGACCCCCTACGAGCAGTACTTC. It codes for CASSPEGTSGGPTPYEQYF. The chain combines TRBV7-2 with TRBJ2-7, with 14 bases that match TRBD2. V lost 5 bases, J lost 2 bases, and 14 bases stayed unmatched. The germline V gene encodes CDR1 SGHTA and CDR2 FQGNSA. CDR3 length: 19 amino acids.

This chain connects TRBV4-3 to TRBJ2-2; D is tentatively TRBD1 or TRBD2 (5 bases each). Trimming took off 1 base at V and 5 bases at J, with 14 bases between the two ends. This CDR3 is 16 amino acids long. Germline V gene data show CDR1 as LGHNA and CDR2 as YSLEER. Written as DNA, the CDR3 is TGCGCCAGCAGCCAAGGCTCCGGGACCAGGACCGGGGAGCTGTTTTTT. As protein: CASSQGSGTRTGELFF.